One and the same sample provided the 30 T cell receptor beta chains below, sequenced in a study of control samples from healthy donors and cancer patients. Generated by immunoSEQ multiplex PCR, the TCRdb table keeps only in-frame clones and is missing some. The top ten hold around 14% of the sample, which has about 95,000 clones, roughly nine tenths seen once. Source material: blood. The receptors come from an older woman in good health.

V gene TRBV6-2 or TRBV6-3 combines with J gene TRBJ1-4, with D possibly TRBD1 on 5 matching bases. CDR3 length equals 13 residues. Germline CDR1 reads MNHEY; CDR2 reads SVGEGT. Trimming removed 2 bases from V and 7 bases from J, with 8 bases in between. The CDR3, as DNA: TGTGCCAGCAGTTACAGAGGGACTGAAAAACTGTTTTTT. Encoded protein: CASSYRGTEKLFF.

The chain combines TRBV5-4 with TRBJ2-7, with D possibly matching TRBD1 (6 bases). The CDR3 is made up of 13 amino acids. From germline, CDR1 is SGHNT and CDR2 YYREEE (reference sequence). Trimming took off 0 bases at V and 4 bases at J, with 8 bases between the two ends. The CDR3 nucleotides read TGTGCCAGCAGCTTGGACAGGGTTTACGAGCAGTACTTC. Translation gives CASSLDRVYEQYF.

The chain couples TRBV5-1 to TRBJ1-1; TRBD1 is a possible D gene (6 bases). The germline V gene encodes CDR1 SGHRS and CDR2 YFSETQ. V gave up 0 bases and J gave up 4 bases, with 10 bases separating them. The CDR3 runs 14 residues. The chain's CDR3 is CASSLEGEATEAFF. In DNA, the CDR3 is TGCGCCAGCAGCTTGGAGGGGGAGGCCACTGAAGCTTTCTTT.

The chain joins TRBV7-2 to TRBJ1-5; D gene uncertain. This CDR3 has 14 residues. V was cut by 4 bases and J by 6 bases, with 13 bases left in between. Germline CDR1 SGHTA, CDR2 FQGNSA. CDR3 coding DNA: TGTGCCAGCAGCTACGGGAGTCCGAGTCAGCCCCAGCATTTT. Its translation is CASSYGSPSQPQHF.

The rearrangement uses TRBV4-1 and TRBJ2-5, with TRBD2 matching 7 bases. Trimming cost V 1 base and J 3 bases; bases outside gene matches: 14. The CDR3 consists of 18 residues. Germline V CDR1 and CDR2: MGHRA, YSYEKL. The CDR3, as DNA: TGCGCCAGCAGCCAAGGCCCTGTTGGAGCGGGACCCGAAGAGACCCAGTACTTC. This sequence encodes CASSQGPVGAGPEETQYF.

This clone came up once. This sequence joins TRBV19 and TRBJ2-5, with a weak D call TRBD2 (5 bases). This CDR3 region has 12 residues. CDR1 and CDR2 (germline): LNHDA, SQIVND (reference sequence). The V gene lost 7 bases and the J gene lost 2 bases, with 8 bases spanning the gap. CDR3 region: CASTGDQETQYF. Written as DNA, the CDR3 is TGTGCCAGTACCGGGGATCAAGAGACCCAGTACTTC. Variable domain in full (rest from reference TRBV19 and TRBJ2-5): DGGITQSPKYLFRKEGQNVTLSCEQNLNHDAMYWYRQDPGQGLRLIYYSQIVNDFQKGDIAEGYSVSREKKESFPLTVTSAQKNPTAFYLCASTGDQETQYFGPGTRLLVL.

V gene TRBV5-1 combines with J gene TRBJ2-1; the D gene is possibly TRBD2 (5 bases). Germline values: CDR1 SGHRS, CDR2 YFSETQ. Trimming cost V 4 bases and J 0 bases, with 17 bases left between them. The CDR3 extends over 17 amino acids. DNA of the CDR3: TGCGCCAGCAGCCCTGGACTTTTCCCTAGCTCCTACAATGAGCAGTTCTTC. Translating it yields CASSPGLFPSSYNEQFF. The full variable domain, rest sourced from reference TRBV5-1 and TRBJ2-1, is KAGVTQTPRYLIKTRGQQVTLSCSPISGHRSVSWYQQTPGQGLQFLFEYFSETQRNKGNFPGRFSGRQFSNSRSEMNVSTLELGDSALYLCASSPGLFPSSYNEQFFGPGTRLTVL.

The V and J genes are TRBV11-3 and TRBJ2-3, with TRBD1 matching over 9 bases. V trimming: 5 bases; J trimming: 3 bases; junction bases outside the gene matches: 6. Looked up from germline, CDR1 is SGHNT and CDR2 is YENEEA. The length of the CDR3 is 15 residues. CDR3 in DNA: TGTGCCAGCAGCGGAGGGACAGGGTTTACAGATACGCAGTATTTT. Its protein product is CASSGGTGFTDTQYF.

J is TRBJ2-7 and V is TRBV6-2 or TRBV6-3; 13 bases agree with TRBD2. This CDR3 has 15 residues. Trimming cost V 2 bases and J 6 bases; bases outside gene matches: 4. CDR1 MNHEY and CDR2 SVGEGT come from the germline V gene. In DNA form, the CDR3 reads TGTGCCAGCAGTTACCGGACTAGCGGGGGTACCGAGCAGTACTTC. Amino acids: CASSYRTSGGTEQYF.

The chain carries TRBV9 and TRBJ1-1; D call uncertain. This CDR3 comprises 15 residues. V dropped 4 bases and J dropped 1 base, with 14 bases sitting between them. Germline V gene data show CDR1 as SGDLS and CDR2 as YYNGEE. DNA for the CDR3: TGTGCCAGCAGCACATCACCGACGGCGAACACTGAAGCTTTCTTT. As protein: CASSTSPTANTEAFF.

The chain uses TRBV29-1 and TRBJ1-4; D might be TRBD1 (5 bases). This CDR3 is 13 amino acids long. Trimming removed 7 bases from V and 5 bases from J, with 14 bases in between. Germline CDR1 and CDR2: SQVTM and ANQGSEA. The CDR3 here is CSAKTASNEKLFF. The CDR3 region has the DNA TGCAGCGCTAAGACAGCCTCAAATGAAAAACTGTTTTTT. The full variable domain, in which reference TRBV29-1 and TRBJ1-4 provide the parts outside the CDR3, is SAVISQKPSRDICQRGTSLTIQCQVDSQVTMMFWYRQQPGQSLTLIATANQGSEATYESGFVIDKFPISRPNLTFSTLTVSNMSPEDSSIYLCSAKTASNEKLFFGSGTQLSVL.

This rearrangement joins TRBV6-1 to TRBJ1-2; D is ambiguous. Trimming left V 2 bases short and J 7 bases short, with 11 bases between. Germline CDR1 and CDR2: MNHNS and SASEGT. The CDR3 contains 13 residues. CDR3 protein: CASSENGVGGYTF. Written as DNA, the CDR3 is TGTGCCAGCAGTGAAAATGGGGTGGGTGGCTACACCTTC.

By frequency in the sample, this clone is medium-sized (0.01 to 0.1%). The gene calls are TRBV2 and TRBJ2-3; 7 bases are a match to TRBD1. Trimming cost V 5 bases and J 2 bases; bases outside gene matches: 7. Looked up from germline, CDR1 is SNHLY and CDR2 is FYNNEI. There are 15 residues in the CDR3. In DNA form, the CDR3 reads TGTGCCAGCAGTTCTACAGGGGCTTTCACAGATACGCAGTATTTT. Translating gives CASSSTGAFTDTQYF.

This chain joins TRBV19 and TRBJ1-6; 11 nucleotides line up with TRBD1. After removal of 7 bases from V and 9 bases from J, the junction contained 11 bases not matched to a gene. CDR1 and CDR2 (germline): LNHDA, SQIVND (reference sequence). CDR3 length: 16 residues. The CDR3 DNA sequence: TGTGCCAGTAACCGCGGACCGGGGACAGGGGGTTCACCCCTCCACTTT. It is translated as CASNRGPGTGGSPLHF.

The chain uses TRBV30 and TRBJ1-5, with TRBD1 as a possible D gene (5 bases). The germline V and J ends were trimmed by 0 bases and 0 bases, with 21 bases remaining between them. This CDR3 is built from 19 residues. Germline V gene lookup returns CDR1 GTSNPN and CDR2 SVGIG (reference sequence). Written as DNA, the CDR3 is TGTGCCTGGAGTGTCTCCCGGGACGGTCTCCATTTTAGCAATCAGCCCCAGCATTTT. Translating it yields CAWSVSRDGLHFSNQPQHF.

The chain recombines TRBV19 with TRBJ2-3, with D possibly being TRBD1 (8 bases). The V end lost 10 bases, the J end lost 0 bases, and 14 bases lay between the germline ends. Looked up from germline, CDR1 is LNHDA and CDR2 is SQIVND (reference sequence). This CDR3 spans 14 amino acids. The CDR3: CATSGDRSTDTQYF. CDR3 bases: TGTGCCACCAGCGGGGACAGGAGCACAGATACGCAGTATTTT.

This chain uses TRBV30 with TRBJ1-2; D unclear. There are 14 residues in the CDR3. Per the germline V gene, CDR1 is GTSNPN and CDR2 is SVGIG (reference sequence). Trimming removed 2 bases from V and 2 bases from J, with 12 bases in between. CDR3 coding DNA: TGTGCCTGGAGTCTGGTAGGGTTGAACTATGGCTACACCTTC. Translation: CAWSLVGLNYGYTF.

This clone was picked up one time. The J gene is TRBJ2-3, the V gene TRBV7-2; D perhaps matches TRBD1 (6 bases). V was shortened by 5 bases and J by 0 bases, with 21 bases between the two germline ends. The CDR3 spans 18 residues. Germline CDR1 is SGHTA and CDR2 is FQGNSA. The CDR3 here is CASSPHVDWGPSTDTQYF. The DNA of the CDR3 is TGTGCCAGCAGCCCCCACGTAGATTGGGGGCCTAGCACAGATACGCAGTATTTT. Full variable domain (rest looked up from reference TRBV7-2 and TRBJ2-3): GAGVSQSPSNKVTEKGKDVELRCDPISGHTALYWYRQSLGQGLEFLIYFQGNSAPDKSGLPSDRFSAERTGGSVSTLTIQRTQQEDSAVYLCASSPHVDWGPSTDTQYFGPGTRLTVL.

The V gene is TRBV6-1, the J gene TRBJ1-3, with 7 nucleotides matching TRBD1. This CDR3 region has 17 residues. J was trimmed by 1 base and V by 2 bases; bases with no gene match: 8. CDR1 MNHNS and CDR2 SASEGT come from the germline V gene. The CDR3 coding sequence is TGTGCCAGCAGTGAACGACAGGGTTTGGTATCTGGAAACACCATATATTTT. Translation gives CASSERQGLVSGNTIYF.

The genes are TRBV2 and TRBJ1-1; maybe TRBD1 (5 bases). CDR3 length equals 13 residues. V was shortened by 6 bases and J by 5 bases, with 13 bases between the two germline ends. Germline V gene data show CDR1 as SNHLY and CDR2 as FYNNEI. The CDR3 sequence is CASSSGKGTEAFF. The DNA of the CDR3 is TGTGCCAGCAGCTCAGGGAAAGGAACTGAAGCTTTCTTT.

The CDR3 DNA sequence: TGTGCCAGCAGTTACTCCCCCCAGACTAATTCACCCCTCCACTTT. Residues: CASSYSPQTNSPLHF. The chain is built from TRBV6-5 and TRBJ1-6; D ambiguous. The CDR3 spans 15 residues. Between the trimmed V and J ends, which lost 0 bases and 6 bases, there was a span of 9 bases. Germline V CDR1 and CDR2: MNHEY, SVGAGI.

J is TRBJ2-1 and V is TRBV5-4; 9 bases map to TRBD1. CDR3 length equals 14 residues. From germline, CDR1 is SGHNT and CDR2 YYREEE (reference sequence). The V gene end was trimmed by 1 base and the J gene end by 6 bases; junction bases not matched to a gene: 2. The CDR3 coding sequence is TGTGCCAGCAGCTTGTGGGACAGGGTCAATGAGCAGTTCTTC. Amino acid sequence: CASSLWDRVNEQFF.

V is TRBV5-4 and J is TRBJ2-3, with unresolved D. Germline loops: CDR1 SGHNT, CDR2 YYREEE (reference sequence). Between the trimmed V and J ends, which lost 0 bases and 5 bases, there was a span of 7 bases. The CDR3 totals 13 residues. The CDR3, as DNA: TGTGCCAGCAGCTTGGAGGGCCTAGATACGCAGTATTTT. Its translation is CASSLEGLDTQYF.

The chain couples TRBV3-1 (or the pseudogene TRBV3-2) to TRBJ1-6; no firm D call. Germline CDR1 reads LGHDT; CDR2 reads YNNKEL (reference sequence). This CDR3 is 15 amino acids long. The V gene lost 4 bases and the J gene lost 5 bases, with 12 bases spanning the gap. The CDR3 nucleotides are TGTGCCAGCAGCCCCCGACAAGCCCATAATTCACCCCTCCACTTT. It yields the protein CASSPRQAHNSPLHF.

This clone was recorded a few times. V gene TRBV2 combines with J gene TRBJ1-2, with D possibly being TRBD1 (5 bases). Trimming cost V 7 bases and J 0 bases, with 12 bases left between them. This CDR3 has 14 residues. CDR1 is SNHLY and CDR2 is FYNNEI in the germline V gene. CDR3 loop: CASTGTVANYGYTF. CDR3 nucleotides: TGTGCCAGCACCGGGACCGTGGCTAACTATGGCTACACCTTC.

This clone came up once. V usage is TRBV28 and J usage is TRBJ2-3, with 13 bases fitting TRBD2. The germline V gene has CDR1 MDHEN and CDR2 SYDVKM. Unmatched junction bases numbered 6, after V lost 8 bases and J lost 1 base. This CDR3 comprises 16 residues. CDR3 residues: CASHTSGGAGTDTQYF. In nucleotides, the CDR3 is TGTGCCAGCCATACTAGCGGGGGGGCCGGCACAGATACGCAGTATTTT.

This chain connects TRBV5-4 to TRBJ2-7, with 9 bases identical to TRBD2. CDR1 and CDR2 from the germline V gene are SGHNT and YYREEE (reference sequence). With V trimmed by 2 bases and J by 2 bases, 5 bases remained unmatched. This CDR3 has 15 amino acids. The CDR3 here is CASSLESSGTYEQYF. The CDR3 DNA sequence: TGTGCCAGCAGCTTAGAGTCTAGCGGGACCTACGAGCAGTACTTC.

This chain links TRBV5-1 with TRBJ2-5; TRBD1 matches 9 bases. The germline V gene has CDR1 SGHRS and CDR2 YFSETQ. This CDR3 region has 16 residues. V shed 1 base, J shed 1 base, and the junction held 5 bases outside the gene matches. CDR3 loop: CASSLLSGQGQETQYF. CDR3 sequence (DNA): TGCGCCAGCAGCTTGTTATCGGGACAGGGCCAAGAGACCCAGTACTTC.

The chain is built from TRBV2 and TRBJ2-7; 10 bases line up with TRBD1. Germline V CDR1 and CDR2: SNHLY, FYNNEI. Trimming at V came to 7 bases and at J to 3 bases, leaving 6 bases not matched to a gene. The CDR3 contains 14 residues. This CDR3 is CASTDGQGDYEQYF. CDR3 coding DNA: TGTGCCAGCACCGACGGACAGGGGGACTACGAGCAGTACTTC.

This clone is termed medium-sized. The genes are TRBV4-2 and TRBJ1-6; D is unresolved. Germline values: CDR1 LGHNA, CDR2 YNFKEQ. Trimming pared 0 bases from V and 5 bases from J, leaving 5 bases between. The CDR3 totals 14 residues. This CDR3 is CASSQESDNSPLHF. The CDR3 nucleotides are TGTGCCAGCAGCCAAGAGTCGGATAATTCACCCCTCCACTTT.